This T cell receptor (beta chain) was sequenced in a study of T cell responses to AZD1222 COVID-19 vaccine (dated by TCRdb to the early 2020s). In terms of the full investigation: AZD1222 recipients whose second dose came at about 4 weeks and those whose second dose came at about 12 weeks were combined into one group, since spike-specific TCR depth and breadth did not differ between the two schedules. Trial participants were enrolled into age subgroups of 18-55, 56-69 and 70-plus years, which contained about 150, 28 and 57 TCR-sequenced participants, respectively. TCR sequencing was performed for more than 230 trial participants, of whom some 200 were given two doses of AZD1222 and around 25 were given two doses of MenACWY control vaccine. Broader findings and caveats from the paper: Epitopes outside the regions mutated in the B.1.351 and B.1.1.7 variants were reportedly recognized by nearly half of the unique spike-specific TCRs. After two AZD1222 doses, spike-specific TCR breadth and depth were significantly higher than at day 0 and than in MenACWY recipients. Because no day 14 peak-response samples were available, the repertoires could be characterized only after the peak T cell response. In the small 56-69-year group, the increase in depth fell short of significance, most likely because of low power. Most participants were white British and females outnumbered males, and the authors suggested that clonal diversity may have been underestimated. Conclusions about previously exposed vaccinees are limited, since just 6 or 7 AZD1222 recipients were seropositive for SARS-CoV-2 at baseline. The whole spike protein was spanned by vaccine-associated CD4 TCRs, and dominant responses were seen in regions 160-218 and 743-854.

This clone was detected a few times. Its binding antigen is unknown. Per-base quality was not reported, and no clone a single base away is much larger than it. CDR1 SGHNT and CDR2 YENEEA are derived from the germline V gene. The junction shows trimming of 5 bases on V and 9 bases on J, and the gene matches do not reach 10 bases of it. The CDR3 has 14 amino acids, counting the end cysteine and phenylalanine. Only the CDR3 region is kept as DNA, spanning 42 bases read in frame from base 1. What this sample's time point label stands for: baseline before first vaccination. The vaccinee samples were drawn from two UK trials, COV001 and COV002, one of which was a single-blind randomized controlled phase 2/3 trial testing AZD1222 (ChAdOx1 nCoV-19) in healthy adults. Trial participant PBMC samples were collected at day 0 and day 28 after the second dose for TCRbeta chain sequencing. The CDR3 regions of human TCRbeta chains were analyzed by immunosequencing. Processing in the source paper ran as follows. TCRs in the repertoires were matched against a reference library of SARS-CoV-2-specific TCRs that had been generated with the MIRA antigen-specificity platform. Breadth meant the fraction of unique TCRs that were SARS-CoV-2-associated, whereas depth meant the fraction of total T cells that were SARS-CoV-2-associated. Each spike-specific TCR was assigned to its reactive spike region and to a CD4 or CD8 class using the MIRA data. Log10-transformed breadth and depth values were compared by one-way ANOVA with Sidak's multiple comparisons tests. In its TCRdb copy, this immuneACCESS table keeps in-frame sequences only and misses some clones. Where compared with another copy, unresolved V genes explain less than half of these, and the others have no known cause. V and J calls and clone size are those listed in that table; D and trimming were worked out from the DNA. Recorded for this sample are roughly 160,000 clones; 85% to 95% of them occurred a single time. About 0.6% of the sample belongs to the ten largest clones.

This chain is built from TRBV11-3 and TRBJ2-1; TRBD2 matches 7 bases in the middle. The clonotype comes from an adult in good health. Here the sequenced sample was peripheral blood, taken on day 0 of AZD1222 vaccination. CDR3 protein: CASSRDSGLGEQFF. The DNA is TGTGCCAGCAGCCGCGATAGCGGGCTCGGTGAGCAGTTCTTC.